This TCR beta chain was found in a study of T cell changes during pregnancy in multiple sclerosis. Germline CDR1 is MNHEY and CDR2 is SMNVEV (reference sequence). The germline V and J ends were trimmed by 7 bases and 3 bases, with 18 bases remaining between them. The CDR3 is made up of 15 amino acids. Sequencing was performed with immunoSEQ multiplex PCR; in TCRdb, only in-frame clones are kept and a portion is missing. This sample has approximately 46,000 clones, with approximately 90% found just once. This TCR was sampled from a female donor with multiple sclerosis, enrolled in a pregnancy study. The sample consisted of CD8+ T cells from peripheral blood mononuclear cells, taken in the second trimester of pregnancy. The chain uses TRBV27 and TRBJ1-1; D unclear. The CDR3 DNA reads TGTGCCAGCAATACGGGAATCGGCAGAGACACTGAAGCTTTCTTT. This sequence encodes CASNTGIGRDTEAFF.